Listed here are 4 T cell receptor beta chains from one sample, sequenced in a study of blood T cell repertoires in COVID-19. Clones were sequenced by immunoSEQ multiplex PCR, and TCRdb holds only the in-frame ones, with some missing. The table has around 210,000 clones, about 86% seen once; the top ten hold around 1.4%. What was sequenced was peripheral blood. All receptors come from a man in his late teens or twenties with active or convalescent COVID-19.

The chain combines TRBV19 with TRBJ2-5; the match to TRBD1 covers 7 bases. This CDR3 spans 16 amino acids. Per the germline V gene, CDR1 is LNHDA and CDR2 is SQIVND (reference sequence). V was clipped by 3 bases and J by 2 bases; unmatched bases: 9. The CDR3 loop reads CASSILQGLGQETQYF. CDR3 coding DNA: TGTGCCAGTAGTATTCTACAGGGGTTGGGGCAAGAGACCCAGTACTTC.

The J gene is TRBJ2-1, the V gene TRBV5-1; D is perhaps TRBD2 (5 bases). This CDR3 has 17 residues. CDR1 SGHRS and CDR2 YFSETQ come from the germline V gene. Trimming cost V 0 bases and J 1 base, with 14 bases left between them. The CDR3 is CASSLGGSMESYNEQFF. As DNA, the CDR3 is TGCGCCAGCAGCTTGGGTGGGAGCATGGAGTCCTACAATGAGCAGTTCTTC.

This clone has only a few counts. The chain has TRBV27 and TRBJ1-1; the match to TRBD1 covers 7 bases. The CDR3 consists of 16 residues. Germline V lookup: CDR1 MNHEY, CDR2 SMNVEV (reference sequence). The ends lost 3 bases at V and 2 bases at J; junction bases unmatched: 9. The CDR3 protein is CASSFSTRQGNTEAFF. The CDR3 bases are TGTGCCAGCAGTTTCTCTACCCGACAGGGAAACACTGAAGCTTTCTTT.

The chain recombines TRBV10-2 with TRBJ2-7; TRBD1 might be the D (5 bases). The CDR3 consists of 13 residues. Deletions cut 6 bases from V and 2 bases from J, with 11 bases between. The germline gives CDR1 WSHSY, CDR2 SAAADI. CDR3 residues: CASRFSRAYEQYF. As DNA, the CDR3 is TGCGCCAGCAGGTTTTCCAGGGCCTACGAGCAGTACTTC.